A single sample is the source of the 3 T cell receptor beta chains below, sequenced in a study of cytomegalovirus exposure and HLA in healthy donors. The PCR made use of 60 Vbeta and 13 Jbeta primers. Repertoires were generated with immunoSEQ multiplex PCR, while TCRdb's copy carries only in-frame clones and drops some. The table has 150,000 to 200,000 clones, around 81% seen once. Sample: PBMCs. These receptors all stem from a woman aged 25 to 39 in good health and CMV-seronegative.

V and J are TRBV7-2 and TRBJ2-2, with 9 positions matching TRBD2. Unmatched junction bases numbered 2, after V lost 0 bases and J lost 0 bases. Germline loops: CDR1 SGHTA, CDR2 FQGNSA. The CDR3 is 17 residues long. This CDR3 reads CASSLASGGSNTGELFF. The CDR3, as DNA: TGTGCCAGCAGCTTAGCTAGCGGGGGATCGAACACCGGGGAGCTGTTTTTT.

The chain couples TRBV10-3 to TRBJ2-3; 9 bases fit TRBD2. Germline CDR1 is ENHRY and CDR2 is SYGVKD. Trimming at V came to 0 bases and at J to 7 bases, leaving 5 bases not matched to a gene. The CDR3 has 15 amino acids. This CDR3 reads CAISESETSGYTQYF. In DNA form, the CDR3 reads TGTGCCATCAGTGAGTCTGAGACTAGCGGTTATACGCAGTATTTT.

CDR3: CARPEGNQPQHF. The CDR3 DNA reads TGTGCCCGCCCTGAGGGCAATCAGCCCCAGCATTTT. The chain recombines TRBV25-1 with TRBJ1-5, with D hard to call. The CDR3 consists of 12 residues. V lost 11 bases and J lost 2, with 10 bases in between. The V gene's germline CDR1 is MGHDK and CDR2 SYGVNS.